The 17 T cell receptor beta chains in this list originate from one sample, sequenced in a study of control samples from healthy donors and cancer patients. Clones were sequenced by immunoSEQ multiplex PCR, and TCRdb holds only the in-frame ones, with some missing. The data contain about 20,000 clones, roughly 91% of them seen just once; the ten biggest clones take up approximately 30%. Sample: PBMCs. These receptors came from a man in his 60s with head and neck cancer.

This chain joins TRBV6-2 or TRBV6-3 and TRBJ1-2, with unresolved D. Germline V gene sequence: CDR1 MNHEY, CDR2 SVGEGT. V was shortened by 2 bases and J by 8 bases, with 6 bases between the two germline ends. This CDR3 has 11 residues. The CDR3 is CASSYIRGYTF. DNA of the CDR3: TGTGCCAGCAGTTACATTCGGGGCTACACCTTC.

J is TRBJ1-1 and V is TRBV3-1 (or the pseudogene TRBV3-2), with a tentative D call TRBD1 (6 bases). Germline lookup yields CDR1 LGHDT and CDR2 YNNKEL (reference sequence). CDR3 length equals 14 residues. V lost 2 bases and J 1 base, leaving 8 bases between the germline ends. CDR3 nucleotides: TGTGCCAGCAGCCAATGGGGACAGAACACTGAAGCTTTCTTT. It encodes CASSQWGQNTEAFF.

The J gene is TRBJ2-3, the V gene TRBV4-1; 12 positions agree with TRBD2. J gave up 6 bases and V 1 base, and 11 bases lay outside the gene matches. Per germline, CDR1 MGHRA and CDR2 YSYEKL. The CDR3 runs 18 residues. The chain's CDR3 is CASSQVWASGGAWDTQYF. The CDR3 DNA sequence: TGCGCCAGCAGCCAAGTTTGGGCTAGCGGGGGGGCCTGGGATACGCAGTATTTT.

J is TRBJ1-1 and V is TRBV7-3, with 7 positions matching TRBD1. The germline V gene has CDR1 SGHTA and CDR2 FQGTGA. The CDR3 runs to 13 residues. J gave up 7 bases and V 2 bases, and 4 bases lay outside the gene matches. The DNA for the CDR3 is TGTGCCAGCAGCTTAGGGCGGGACAGTGAAGCTTTCTTT. Its protein product is CASSLGRDSEAFF.

The CDR3 spells CASSSPGHPNYGYTF. The CDR3 nucleotides read TGTGCCAGCAGTTCCCCGGGACACCCTAACTATGGCTACACCTTC. J is TRBJ1-2 and V is TRBV6-2 or TRBV6-3, with D possibly TRBD1 on 6 matching bases. Trimming pared 4 bases from V and 0 bases from J, leaving 12 bases between. CDR3 length: 15 amino acids. CDR1 MNHEY and CDR2 SVGEGT come from the germline V gene.

This chain uses TRBV14 with TRBJ1-6; D call uncertain. Trimming took 4 bases from V and 1 from J, leaving 8 bases between them. The germline V gene has CDR1 SGHDN and CDR2 FVKESK. This CDR3 has 15 amino acids. CDR3 sequence reads: CASSRGGSYNSPLHF. For the CDR3, the DNA is TGTGCCAGCAGCCGGGGAGGTTCCTATAATTCACCCCTCCACTTT. The full variable domain, with the rest looked up from reference TRBV14 and TRBJ1-6, is EAGVTQFPSHSVIEKGQTVTLRCDPISGHDNLYWYRRVMGKEIKFLLHFVKESKQDESGMPNNRFLAERTGGTYSTLKVQPAELEDSGVYFCASSRGGSYNSPLHFGNGTRLTVT.

The chain recombines TRBV5-1 with TRBJ2-5, with 14 nucleotides matching TRBD2. The ends lost 3 bases at V and 4 bases at J; junction bases unmatched: 5. The germline V gene encodes CDR1 SGHRS and CDR2 YFSETQ. This CDR3 is 16 amino acids long. The CDR3 region is CASSYGLAGGRETQYF. CDR3 nucleotide sequence: TGCGCCAGCAGCTACGGACTAGCGGGGGGACGAGAGACCCAGTACTTC. The entire variable domain, with the rest obtained from reference TRBV5-1 and TRBJ2-5, is as follows: KAGVTQTPRYLIKTRGQQVTLSCSPISGHRSVSWYQQTPGQGLQFLFEYFSETQRNKGNFPGRFSGRQFSNSRSEMNVSTLELGDSALYLCASSYGLAGGRETQYFGPGTRLLVL.

J is TRBJ2-2 and V is TRBV2; TRBD2 is a possible D gene (5 bases). Germline V gene data show CDR1 as SNHLY and CDR2 as FYNNEI. The CDR3 length is 14 residues. V lost 5 bases and J 1 base, leaving 8 bases between the germline ends. The CDR3 is CASSLGRNTGELFF. The DNA of the CDR3 is TGTGCCAGCAGTTTGGGGAGGAACACCGGGGAGCTGTTTTTT.

For the CDR3, the DNA is TGTGCCAGCTCACCCGGACAGGGCGGTATGAACACTGAAGCTTTCTTT. This codes for CASSPGQGGMNTEAFF. The gene calls are TRBV18 and TRBJ1-1; 8 bases are a match to TRBD1. V lost 3 bases to trimming and J lost 0 bases; unmatched junction nucleotides: 6. CDR1 is KGHSH and CDR2 is LQKENI in the germline V gene. The CDR3 is 16 residues long.

This clone has just a few counts. This chain uses TRBV7-9 with TRBJ1-2; 8 bases fit TRBD1. With 3 bases clipped from V and 8 bases from J, the junction kept 8 bases outside the gene matches. The germline V gene encodes CDR1 SEHNR and CDR2 FQNEAQ (reference sequence). The CDR3 covers 14 residues. In DNA form, the CDR3 reads TGTGCCAGCAGCTTGACCGCAGGGGGCGGCGGCTACACCTTC. This codes for CASSLTAGGGGYTF.

The rearrangement links TRBV5-5 to TRBJ1-2; maybe TRBD1 (5 bases). Germline CDR1 reads SGHKS; CDR2 reads YYEKEE (reference sequence). This CDR3 region has 15 residues. V was trimmed by 4 bases and J by 7 bases, leaving 20 bases between them. In DNA form, the CDR3 reads TGTGCCAGCAGCCAAGCAGTGGGGGGTGATGCTGGCTACACCTTC. This gives the protein CASSQAVGGDAGYTF.

The rearrangement uses TRBV7-2 and TRBJ2-1; either TRBD1 or TRBD2 may fit D (6 bases each). The CDR3 spans 17 residues. V dropped 2 bases and J dropped 0 bases, with 14 bases sitting between them. The germline CDR1 and CDR2 sequences are SGHTA and FQGNSA. The DNA for the CDR3 is TGTGCCAGCAGCTTACGGTGGACGGGGGCCTCCTACAATGAGCAGTTCTTC. It yields the protein CASSLRWTGASYNEQFF.

This chain links TRBV11-3 with TRBJ1-1; TRBD1 is a possible D gene (6 bases). The CDR3 is 13 amino acids. Germline V gene data show CDR1 as SGHNT and CDR2 as YENEEA. Trimming pared 4 bases from V and 6 bases from J, leaving 12 bases between. The CDR3 nucleotides are TGTGCCAGCAGCTCCGGGGGCCGTGCTGAAGCTTTCTTT. This codes for CASSSGGRAEAFF.

This clone occurred once. This sequence joins TRBV6-1 and TRBJ1-1; D may be TRBD1 (5 bases). Per the germline V gene, CDR1 is MNHNS and CDR2 is SASEGT. The ends were cut back, 1 base at V and 0 bases at J, with 15 bases in the middle. The CDR3 extends over 17 amino acids. The CDR3 region has the DNA TGTGCCAGCAGTGAAGGGAGTAGGGGACTGATGAACACTGAAGCTTTCTTT. Protein sequence: CASSEGSRGLMNTEAFF.

The chain uses TRBV27 and TRBJ1-1; D is unclear. From germline, CDR1 is MNHEY and CDR2 SMNVEV (reference sequence). CDR3 size: 13 residues. Trimming stripped 4 bases from V and 2 bases from J, with 8 bases between. The CDR3 sequence is CASSYGVNTEAFF. The CDR3 DNA reads TGTGCCAGCAGTTATGGGGTCAACACTGAAGCTTTCTTT.

J is TRBJ2-7 and V is TRBV28, with 9 bases aligning to TRBD1. The ends lost 5 bases at V and 5 bases at J; junction bases unmatched: 10. The CDR3 is 15 amino acids. Germline V CDR1 and CDR2: MDHEN, SYDVKM. This chain's CDR3 is CASSVSGTGKNEQYF. In nucleotides, the CDR3 is TGTGCCAGCAGTGTATCCGGGACAGGGAAGAACGAGCAGTACTTC.

The V and J genes are TRBV5-4 and TRBJ1-1; D may be TRBD1 (5 bases). V lost 2 bases to trimming and J lost 1 base, with 15 bases between them. The CDR3 length is 16 residues. Germline V lookup: CDR1 SGHNT, CDR2 YYREEE (reference sequence). The CDR3 nucleotides are TGTGCCAGCAGCTTTGGGGGGAGGCGCGGGAACACTGAAGCTTTCTTT. It is translated as CASSFGGRRGNTEAFF.